The clone carrying this T cell receptor (beta chain) has just a few counts. Its matching antigen is unknown. This sample was included in a study of beta chain features in type 1 diabetes. Overall study results and limits: PCR might favor shorter templates, but any such skew would affect patients and controls equally. In type 1 diabetes patients, VDJ junctions had fewer insertions; deletions at these junctions were more frequent.

Expressed TCRB transcripts were sequenced because the isolated RNA had all been reverse transcribed beforehand. This table comes from immunoSEQ multiplex PCR, and its TCRdb copy is limited to in-frame clones, with some not included. The table records about 210,000 clones, roughly 11% of them present only once. This sequence originates from a man in his late teens or twenties in good health. What was sequenced was central memory CD4+ T cells from blood.

The CDR3 DNA is TGTGCCATCAGCCAGACAGGGGCATCCTACGAGCAGTACTTC. As protein: CAISQTGASYEQYF. The V call is TRBV10-3, the J call TRBJ2-7, with 8 bases aligning to TRBD1. With 6 bases clipped from V and 1 base from J, the junction kept 5 bases outside the gene matches. Germline assignment: CDR1 ENHRY and CDR2 SYGVKD. The CDR3 covers 14 residues.